Shown below are 15 T cell receptor beta chains from a single sample sequenced in a study of T cells in Graves' hyperthyroidism and ophthalmopathy. The source material, RNA transcripts, was used to amplify TCR beta CDR3 regions. An initial round of RT-PCR targeting the TCR CDR3 relied on the HTBI primer set. Each CDR3 protein gets one entry after TCRdb re-called the multiplex PCR reads with MiXCR. The sample lists around 760,000 distinct CDR3 sequences, roughly a third occurring once. Sample: blood. The receptors here all came from a woman aged 40 to 55 with Graves' hyperthyroidism.

This clonotype has ten or more counts. One junction end does not reproduce the germline sequence, and a read error may be involved. The J gene is TRBJ2-6, the V gene TRBV20-1, with a possible D match to TRBD2 (5 bases). Germline V gene lookup returns CDR1 DFQATT and CDR2 SNEGSKA (reference sequence). The CDR3 consists of 14 residues. CDR3 DNA: TGCAGTGCTAACTCCCCGGCCGGGGACAACGTCCTGACTTTC. Encoded protein: CSANSPAGDNVLTF.

On this clonotype: A read error is possible here, since a much larger clone lies one base away. CDR3 region: CASSYGGDGELFF. The CDR3 bases are TGTGCCAGCAGCTACGGGGGGGACGGGGAGCTGTTTTTT. The chain has TRBV7-6 and TRBJ2-2, with 8 bases fitting TRBD2. The ends lost 4 bases at V and 7 bases at J; junction bases unmatched: 2. This CDR3 region has 13 residues. Germline CDR1 SGHVS, CDR2 FNYEAQ.

In regard to this clonotype: A much larger clone differs from this one at a single base, so this may be a read error. Since no conserved phenylalanine or tryptophan closes the CDR3, a read error is the likely cause. V and J are TRBV5-1 and TRBJ1-1, with D perhaps matching TRBD1 (6 bases). The CDR3 totals 14 residues. V dropped 4 bases and J dropped 1 base, with 11 bases sitting between them. Germline CDR1 SGHRS, CDR2 YFSETQ. The CDR3 DNA reads TGCGCCAGCAGCCCAGGGGTGTCGAACACTGAAGCTTTCCTT. Protein product: CASSPGVSNTEAFL.

This clonotype was counted a few times. The chain couples TRBV4-3 to TRBJ1-1; D gene uncertain. Germline CDR1 and CDR2: LGHNA and YSLEER. Trimming cost V 0 bases and J 2 bases, with 10 bases left between them. The CDR3 spans 15 residues. CDR3 protein: CASSQDRRINTEAFF. The CDR3 nucleotides are TGCGCCAGCAGCCAAGATCGCAGGATAAACACTGAAGCTTTCTTT.

This clonotype was observed many times. This rearrangement joins TRBV5-1 to TRBJ1-1, with TRBD1 as a possible D gene (5 bases). V dropped 7 bases and J dropped 0 bases, with 10 bases sitting between them. This CDR3 has 13 residues. The germline gives CDR1 SGHRS, CDR2 YFSETQ. As DNA, the CDR3 is TGCGCCAGCCGACAGAACATGAACACTGAAGCTTTCTTT. Protein product: CASRQNMNTEAFF. Full variable domain (missing parts from reference TRBV5-1 and TRBJ1-1): KAGVTQTPRYLIKTRGQQVTLSCSPISGHRSVSWYQQTPGQGLQFLFEYFSETQRNKGNFPGRFSGRQFSNSRSEMNVSTLELGDSALYLCASRQNMNTEAFFGQGTRLTVV.

The V call is TRBV25-1, the J call TRBJ1-2, with TRBD1 matching 7 bases. V trimming: 5 bases; J trimming: 6 bases; junction bases outside the gene matches: 9. The CDR3 runs to 14 residues. In germline, CDR1 is MGHDK, CDR2 SYGVNS. CDR3 sequence: CASSLSGQRDGYTF. The CDR3 coding sequence is TGTGCCAGCAGTTTATCGGGACAGAGGGATGGCTACACCTTC.

The table lists this clonotype with many counts. The chain recombines TRBV12-3 or TRBV12-4 with TRBJ1-1, with D uncertain. This CDR3 has 13 residues. The germline V and J ends were trimmed by 6 bases and 2 bases, with 10 bases remaining between them. CDR3 DNA: TGTGCCAGCAGACGGACCGGTAACACTGAAGCTTTCTTT. Its protein is CASRRTGNTEAFF.

This clonotype has just one count. V is TRBV12-3 or TRBV12-4 and J is TRBJ1-3, with TRBD1 as a possible D gene (6 bases). Trimming removed 9 bases from V and 2 bases from J, with 14 bases in between. The CDR3 is 14 amino acids. The CDR3 loop is CASTPGTPGNTIYF. The CDR3 DNA is TGTGCCAGTACGCCCGGGACACCTGGAAACACCATATATTTT.

The chain is built from TRBV3-1 and TRBJ1-5; D is possibly TRBD1 (5 bases). In germline, CDR1 is LGHDT, CDR2 YNNKEL (reference sequence). The CDR3 is 16 amino acids. Trimming left V 0 bases short and J 7 bases short, with 16 bases between. CDR3 amino acids: CASSQESSRGSQPQHF. The CDR3 bases are TGTGCCAGCAGCCAAGAGTCCAGTAGGGGATCCCAGCCCCAGCATTTT.

This clonotype has a handful of counts. The chain is built from TRBV30 and TRBJ1-2, with D maybe TRBD1 (5 bases). Trimming took 3 bases from V and 2 from J, leaving 13 bases between them. Germline V CDR1 and CDR2: GTSNPN, SVGIG (reference sequence). The CDR3 is 14 amino acids. CDR3 nucleotide sequence: TGTGCCTGGAGCCGAGACAGTACCAACTATGGCTACACCTTC. Encoded protein: CAWSRDSTNYGYTF.

As to this clonotype: A read error may explain this, as a much larger clone is one base away. The chain uses TRBV10-3 and TRBJ1-1; 9 nucleotides match TRBD1. From germline, CDR1 is ENHRY and CDR2 SYGVKD. The CDR3 consists of 14 residues. The junction had 6 bases not matched to a gene; V was cut back by 2 bases and J by 8 bases. The CDR3 here is CAISESPGQGEAFF. CDR3 sequence (DNA): TGTGCCATCAGTGAGAGCCCGGGACAGGGAGAAGCTTTCTTT.

The sample holds many counts of this clonotype. The gene calls are TRBV10-2 and TRBJ2-7, with TRBD2 matching 8 bases. CDR3 length equals 15 residues. Germline V gene lookup returns CDR1 WSHSY and CDR2 SAAADI. Trimming at V came to 8 bases and at J to 5 bases, leaving 14 bases not matched to a gene. The CDR3 DNA sequence: TGCGCCAGCTCGCCGGGGAACGGGAGGGCCGACGAGCAGTACTTC. Protein product: CASSPGNGRADEQYF.

This clonotype came up a few times. The CDR3 spells CASTIERTSGREDGELFF. DNA for the CDR3: TGTGCCAGCACCATCGAGAGGACTAGCGGGAGGGAGGACGGGGAGCTGTTTTTT. V is TRBV12-3 or TRBV12-4 and J is TRBJ2-2; 15 bases line up with TRBD2. V gave up 7 bases and J gave up 7 bases; unmatched junction bases: 13. The CDR3 has 18 residues.

This clonotype was seen only a few times. The V gene is TRBV6-4, the J gene TRBJ2-7; 10 bases fit TRBD2. The CDR3 runs to 15 residues. The V segment lost 6 bases and the J segment 3 bases; nucleotides outside the gene matches: 8. Germline CDR1 reads MRHNA; CDR2 reads SNTAGT. CDR3 in DNA: TGTGCCAGCAGCGAAAGACTAGCGGGCTACTACGAGCAGTACTTC. It specifies CASSERLAGYYEQYF.

This clonotype was observed at least ten times. The chain uses TRBV7-2 and TRBJ2-7, with D perhaps matching TRBD1 (6 bases). Trimming removed 5 bases at V and 3 bases at J, with 8 bases between. The germline V gene encodes CDR1 SGHTA and CDR2 FQGNSA. CDR3 size: 12 residues. The CDR3 loop is CASSRGHYEQYF. The CDR3 nucleotides are TGTGCCAGCAGCCGGGGACACTACGAGCAGTACTTC.